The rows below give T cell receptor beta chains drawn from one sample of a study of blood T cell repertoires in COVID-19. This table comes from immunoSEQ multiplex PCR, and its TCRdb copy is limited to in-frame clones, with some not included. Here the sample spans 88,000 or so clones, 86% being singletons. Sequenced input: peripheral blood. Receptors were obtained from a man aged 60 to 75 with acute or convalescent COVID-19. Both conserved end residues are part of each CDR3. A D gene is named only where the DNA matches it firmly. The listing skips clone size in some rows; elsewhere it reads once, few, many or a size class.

TGTGCCAGCAGCGGATCACCCTCTGGGAGGATCTACGAGCAGTACTTC CASSGSPSGRIYEQYF . few TRBJ2-7 TRBV7-9
TGTGCCAGCAGCTTGTATCGGGACAGAATACCATCTGGAAACACCATATATTTT CASSLYRDRIPSGNTIYF TRBD1 once TRBJ1-3 TRBV5-6
TGCAGCGTTTTCGGCGGAAGAGTAGATGGCTACACCTTC CSVFGGRVDGYTF . . TRBJ1-2 TRBV29-1
TGTGCCAGCAGCCACTTAGCGGGAGGGCCCCCCGGGGAGCTGTTTTTT CASSHLAGGPPGELFF TRBD2 . TRBJ2-2 TRBV6-6
TGTGCCTGGAGTAGCGGGGGCTATCAGCCCCAGCATTTT CAWSSGGYQPQHF . . TRBJ1-5 TRBV30
TGCGCCAGCAGCTTGGACGGGACAGATAAAAACTACGAGCAGTACTTC CASSLDGTDKNYEQYF TRBD1 . TRBJ2-7 TRBV5-1
TGTGCCAGCAGCGTAGCGGGAGGTATCGGGGAGCTGTTTTTT CASSVAGGIGELFF TRBD2 many TRBJ2-2 TRBV9
TGTGCCAGTAGTATAGGAGGGTCGGGCTATGGCTACACCTTC CASSIGGSGYGYTF . . TRBJ1-2 TRBV19
TGTGCCAGTAGTCCTCGACCTAGCTCCAAAAACATTCAGTACTTC CASSPRPSSKNIQYF . . TRBJ2-4 TRBV19
TGTGCCAGCAGCCTAGGGGCGGGGACTAGTCTCCCCGAGCAGTACTTC CASSLGAGTSLPEQYF TRBD2 few TRBJ2-7 TRBV7-9
TGCGCCAGCAGCCAAGACTCCCGGGGTACGCAGTATTTT CASSQDSRGTQYF . . TRBJ2-3 TRBV4-3
TGTGCCAGCAGCAAATTGACAGCCTTTTTGGCCAAAAACATTCAGTACTTC CASSKLTAFLAKNIQYF . . TRBJ2-4 TRBV21-1
TGTGCCATCAGCTTTAGCGGGGGCAACACCGAGGAGCTGTTTTTT CAISFSGGNTEELFF TRBD2 . TRBJ2-2 TRBV10-3
TGTGCCAGCAGCCTTGAGACAAAGAGCTCCTACGAGCAGTACTTC CASSLETKSSYEQYF . . TRBJ2-7 TRBV11-1
TGTGCCAGCAGCTTGGCCCATTCGGGGGATTCCTACGAGCAGTACTTC CASSLAHSGDSYEQYF . . TRBJ2-7 TRBV5-4
TGTGCCAGCAGCAATTGGGACTGTTGTGAGCAGTACTTC CASSNWDCCEQYF . . TRBJ2-7 TRBV21-1
TGTGCCATCAGCCGGACAGGGGAGATCTATGGCTACACCTTC CAISRTGEIYGYTF TRBD1 . TRBJ1-2 TRBV10-3
TGTGCCAGTAGGGCGGGCGTAGGCACAGATACGCAGTATTTT CASRAGVGTDTQYF . once TRBJ2-3 TRBV19
TGTGCCAGCAACCTACTAGGTGCAGGGGCGAACACTGAAGCTTTCTTT CASNLLGAGANTEAFF . once TRBJ1-1 TRBV7-8
TGTGCCACCCTAGAAGGCCTATATTCTGATGGCTACACCTTC CATLEGLYSDGYTF . . TRBJ1-2 TRBV24-1
TGTGCCAGCAGCAAGAGTGTCTATGGCTACACCTTC CASSKSVYGYTF . . TRBJ1-2 TRBV28
TGTGCCAGTTCAGAGGTCAAAAACATTCAGTACTTC CASSEVKNIQYF . . TRBJ2-4 TRBV2
TGTGCCATTAGGGGGGGCTCCTACGAGCAGTACTTC CAIRGGSYEQYF . . TRBJ2-7 TRBV6-1
TGTGCCAGCAGCGTAGGGCAGGGGCTGTACCGGGAGCTGTTTTTT CASSVGQGLYRELFF . . TRBJ2-2 TRBV9
TGTGCCAGCAGCCAAAGGGACAGGAGCTACGAGCAGTACTTC CASSQRDRSYEQYF TRBD1 . TRBJ2-7 TRBV11-3
TGCGCCAGCAGCCAAGCCTGGGGACTCGCGTACGAGCAGTACTTC CASSQAWGLAYEQYF . . TRBJ2-7 TRBV4-3
TGTGCCAGTACCGCTGACAGGCTTCGAAATGAAAAACTGTTTTTT CASTADRLRNEKLFF . . TRBJ1-4 TRBV19
TGTGCCAGCAGCTTCAGTGGCGGGAGGGACTACGAGCAGTACTTC CASSFSGGRDYEQYF TRBD2 few TRBJ2-7 TRBV7-2
TGTGCCAGCAGTTTCGGGACTAGCGGGAGGGCCGGCACAGATACGCAGTATTTT CASSFGTSGRAGTDTQYF TRBD2 . TRBJ2-3 TRBV27
TGTGCCGCCCAAGCCAGGCAGGGTGGCAATGAGCAGTTCTTC CAAQARQGGNEQFF . . TRBJ2-1 TRBV5-4
TGTGCCAGCAGGGACAGGGTTGGCAATCAGCCCCAGCATTTT CASRDRVGNQPQHF TRBD1 . TRBJ1-5 TRBV2
TGTGCCAGTAGTATCGGTGGGGGACTCCGCAATCAGCCCCAGCATTTT CASSIGGGLRNQPQHF . . TRBJ1-5 TRBV19
TGTGCCAGCAGAATTTCAGGACAGGGCTCCTACGAGCAGTACTTC CASRISGQGSYEQYF TRBD1 . TRBJ2-7 TRBV6-5
TGTGCCAGCAGCTTAAACGGGGATAGCAATCAGCCCCAGCATTTT CASSLNGDSNQPQHF . . TRBJ1-5 TRBV11-2
TGTGCCAGCAGCTTAGCGGTGGGAGCTGAAGCTTTCTTT CASSLAVGAEAFF . . TRBJ1-1 TRBV7-2
TGTGCCAGCAGGAACAGGGGCTCGCGTGGCTACACCTTC CASRNRGSRGYTF TRBD1 . TRBJ1-2 TRBV27
TGTGCCAGTCTAAGGACAATGCAAGAGACCCAGTACTTC CASLRTMQETQYF . . TRBJ2-5 TRBV18
TGTGCCAGCAGTTTCGGACAGGGCGGGGGCTACACCTTC CASSFGQGGGYTF TRBD1 . TRBJ1-2 TRBV27
TGTGCCAGCAGCTTACCCGAAGACAGGGGAGGGAACCGGGAGCTGTTTTTT CASSLPEDRGGNRELFF . . TRBJ2-2 TRBV11-3
TGTGCCAGCAGTGCTTCCGGGACTAGCGGATACAATGAGCAGTTCTTC CASSASGTSGYNEQFF TRBD2 few TRBJ2-1 TRBV6-1
TGCGCCAGCAGCTTGGGCCGCCTAACGAACACTGAAGCTTTCTTT CASSLGRLTNTEAFF . . TRBJ1-1 TRBV5-1
TGTGCCAGCAGCTTAGGATGGCAGAACATTCAGTACTTC CASSLGWQNIQYF . . TRBJ2-4 TRBV7-2